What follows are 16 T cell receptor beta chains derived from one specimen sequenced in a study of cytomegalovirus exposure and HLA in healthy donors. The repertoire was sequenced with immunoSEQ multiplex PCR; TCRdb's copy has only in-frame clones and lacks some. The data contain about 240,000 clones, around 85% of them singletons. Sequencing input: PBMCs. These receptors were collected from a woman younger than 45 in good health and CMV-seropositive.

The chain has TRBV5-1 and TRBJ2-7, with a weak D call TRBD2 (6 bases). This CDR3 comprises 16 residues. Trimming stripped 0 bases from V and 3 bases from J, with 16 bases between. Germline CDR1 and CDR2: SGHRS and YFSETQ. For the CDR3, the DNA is TGCGCCAGCAGCTTGGCCGGGAGTCAGGGTGGCTACGAGCAGTACTTC. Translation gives CASSLAGSQGGYEQYF.

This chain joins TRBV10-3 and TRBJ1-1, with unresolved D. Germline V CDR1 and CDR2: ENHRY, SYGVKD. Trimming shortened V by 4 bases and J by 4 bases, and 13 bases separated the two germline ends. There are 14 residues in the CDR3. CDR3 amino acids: CAISGGEGGTEAFF. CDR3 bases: TGTGCCATCAGTGGAGGAGAGGGCGGCACTGAAGCTTTCTTT.

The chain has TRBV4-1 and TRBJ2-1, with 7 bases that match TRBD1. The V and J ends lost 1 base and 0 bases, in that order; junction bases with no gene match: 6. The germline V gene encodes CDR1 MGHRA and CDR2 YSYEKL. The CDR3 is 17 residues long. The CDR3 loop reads CASSQGFGTDSYNEQFF. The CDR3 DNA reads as TGCGCCAGCAGCCAAGGATTCGGGACAGACTCCTACAATGAGCAGTTCTTC.

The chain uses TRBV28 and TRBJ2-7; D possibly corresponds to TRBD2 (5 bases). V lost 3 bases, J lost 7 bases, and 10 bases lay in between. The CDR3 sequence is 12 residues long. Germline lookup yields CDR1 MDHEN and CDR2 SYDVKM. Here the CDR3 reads CASSFFGSEQYF. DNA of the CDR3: TGTGCCAGCAGTTTTTTTGGGAGTGAGCAGTACTTC.

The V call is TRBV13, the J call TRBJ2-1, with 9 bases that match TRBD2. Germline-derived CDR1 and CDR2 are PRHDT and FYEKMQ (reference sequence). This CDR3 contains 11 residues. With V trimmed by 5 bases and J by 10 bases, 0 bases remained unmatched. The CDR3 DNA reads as TGTGCCAGCAGCCTAGCGGGGGAGCAGTTCTTC. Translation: CASSLAGEQFF.

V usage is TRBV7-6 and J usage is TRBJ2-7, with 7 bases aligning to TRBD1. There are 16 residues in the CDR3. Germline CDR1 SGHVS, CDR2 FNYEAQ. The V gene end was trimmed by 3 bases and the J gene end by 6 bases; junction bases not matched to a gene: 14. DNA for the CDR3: TGTGCCAGCAGCTTGGGTACAGGGGATGTAGTCAGCGAGCAGTACTTC. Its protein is CASSLGTGDVVSEQYF. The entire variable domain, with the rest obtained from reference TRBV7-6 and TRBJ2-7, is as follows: GAGVSQSPRYKVTKRGQDVALRCDPISGHVSLYWYRQALGQGPEFLTYFNYEAQQDKSGLPNDRFSAERPEGSISTLTIQRTEQRDSAMYRCASSLGTGDVVSEQYFGPGTRLTVT.

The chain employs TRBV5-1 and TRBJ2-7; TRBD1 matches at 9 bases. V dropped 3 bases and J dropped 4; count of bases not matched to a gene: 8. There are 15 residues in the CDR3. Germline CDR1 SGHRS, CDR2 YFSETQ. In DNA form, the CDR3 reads TGCGCCAGCAGCTCTCGGACAGGGGTGGAATACGAGCAGTACTTC. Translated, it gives CASSSRTGVEYEQYF.

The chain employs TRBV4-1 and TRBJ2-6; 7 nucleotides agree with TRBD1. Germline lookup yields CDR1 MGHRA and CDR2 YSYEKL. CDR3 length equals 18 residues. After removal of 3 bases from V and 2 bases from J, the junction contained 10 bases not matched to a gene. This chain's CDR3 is CASSHPPLTGTGANVLTF. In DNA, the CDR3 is TGCGCCAGCAGCCATCCCCCATTGACAGGGACTGGGGCCAACGTCCTGACTTTC.

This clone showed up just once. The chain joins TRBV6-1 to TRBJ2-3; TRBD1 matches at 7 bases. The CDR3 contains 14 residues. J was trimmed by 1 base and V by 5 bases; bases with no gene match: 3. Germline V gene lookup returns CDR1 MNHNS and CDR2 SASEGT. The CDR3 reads CASSQGVRTDTQYF. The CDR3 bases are TGTGCCAGCAGTCAGGGGGTTCGCACAGATACGCAGTATTTT.

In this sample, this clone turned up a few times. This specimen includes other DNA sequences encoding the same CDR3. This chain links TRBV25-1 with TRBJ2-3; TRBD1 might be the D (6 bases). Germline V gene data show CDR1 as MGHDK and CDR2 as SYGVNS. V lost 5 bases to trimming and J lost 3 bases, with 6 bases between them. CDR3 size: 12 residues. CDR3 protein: CASSRGTDTQYF. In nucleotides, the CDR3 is TGTGCCAGCAGTAGGGGGACAGATACGCAGTATTTT.

This chain's CDR3 is CAWSVPRGHLNEQFF. The CDR3 DNA is TGTGCCTGGAGTGTACCCAGGGGGCACCTCAATGAGCAGTTCTTC. The chain combines TRBV30 with TRBJ2-1, with 8 bases aligning to TRBD1. In germline, CDR1 is GTSNPN, CDR2 SVGIG (reference sequence). V lost 0 bases and J lost 6; bases outside the gene matches: 7. CDR3 size: 15 residues.

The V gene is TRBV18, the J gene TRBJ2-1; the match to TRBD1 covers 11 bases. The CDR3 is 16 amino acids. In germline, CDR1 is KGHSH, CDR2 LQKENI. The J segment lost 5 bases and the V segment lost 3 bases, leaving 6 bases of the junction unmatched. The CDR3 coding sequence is TGTGCCAGCTCACCCCCGGGACAGGGGGGTCACAATGAGCAGTTCTTC. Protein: CASSPPGQGGHNEQFF.

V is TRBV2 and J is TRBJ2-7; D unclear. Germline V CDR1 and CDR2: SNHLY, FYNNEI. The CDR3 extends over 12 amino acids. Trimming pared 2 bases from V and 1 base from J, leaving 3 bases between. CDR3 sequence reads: CASSETSYEQYF. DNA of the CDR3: TGTGCCAGCAGTGAAACTTCCTACGAGCAGTACTTC.

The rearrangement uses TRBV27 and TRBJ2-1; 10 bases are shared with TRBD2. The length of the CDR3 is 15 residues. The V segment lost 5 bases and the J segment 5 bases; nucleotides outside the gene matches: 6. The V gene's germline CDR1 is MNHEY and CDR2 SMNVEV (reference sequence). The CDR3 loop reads CASSSPGLAHNEQFF. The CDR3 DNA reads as TGTGCCAGCAGTAGCCCGGGACTAGCGCACAATGAGCAGTTCTTC.

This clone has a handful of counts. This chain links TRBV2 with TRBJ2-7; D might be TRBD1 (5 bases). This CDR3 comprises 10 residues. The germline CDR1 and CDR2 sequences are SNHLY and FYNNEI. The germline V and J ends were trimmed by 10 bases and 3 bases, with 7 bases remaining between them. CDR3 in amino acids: CATDSYEQYF. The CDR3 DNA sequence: TGTGCCACCGACAGCTACGAGCAGTACTTC.

The CDR3 loop reads CASSPGLAPDTQYF. The CDR3 nucleotides read TGTGCCAGCAGCCCAGGACTAGCCCCAGATACGCAGTATTTT. The rearrangement uses TRBV7-2 and TRBJ2-3; 8 nucleotides line up with TRBD2. The CDR3 is 14 residues long. Germline assignment: CDR1 SGHTA and CDR2 FQGNSA. J was trimmed by 4 bases and V by 5 bases; bases with no gene match: 5. The full variable domain, completed using reference TRBV7-2 and TRBJ2-3, is GAGVSQSPSNKVTEKGKDVELRCDPISGHTALYWYRQSLGQGLEFLIYFQGNSAPDKSGLPSDRFSAERTGGSVSTLTIQRTQQEDSAVYLCASSPGLAPDTQYFGPGTRLTVL.